The present T cell receptor beta chain was sequenced within a study of cytomegalovirus exposure and HLA in healthy donors. Study findings and constraints: Per published accounts, TCR beta sequences correctly predicted the HLA-A and HLA-B alleles of most subjects. Later analysis demonstrated an association between a missense DCLRE1C variant and TCR beta V- and J-gene trimming. Investigators reported 164 TCR beta chains as tied to cytomegalovirus.

60 Vbeta and 13 Jbeta primers were used in PCR. Profiled with immunoSEQ multiplex PCR; TCRdb holds only in-frame clones, not every one. Among around 140,000 clones listed, about 73% were seen once. This clone appeared a few times. Antigen specificity is unknown. The sample consisted of PBMCs. This sequence was found in an older woman in good health and CMV-seropositive.

This CDR3 reads CASSLYRGNTEAFF. In DNA, the CDR3 is TGTGCCAGCAGCTTATACAGGGGGAACACTGAAGCTTTCTTT. The chain is built from TRBV13 and TRBJ1-1; 7 bases map to TRBD1. Germline lookup yields CDR1 PRHDT and CDR2 FYEKMQ (reference sequence). Losses at the gene ends were 2 bases for V and 1 base for J; bases not matched to a gene: 1. The CDR3 loop spans 14 amino acids.